The T cell receptor (beta chain) described here comes from a study of blood T cell repertoires in COVID-19. Background on the study: T cells, B-cell-depleted T cells, or PBMCs supplied cDNA or gDNA.

This table comes from immunoSEQ multiplex PCR, and its TCRdb copy is limited to in-frame clones, with some not included. This sample has 170,000 or so clones, with just under 90% found just once. The TCR originated in a woman in her late teens or twenties who had recovered from COVID-19. Source material: peripheral blood.

The CDR3 region is CASSQEGGTYNEQFF. In DNA form, the CDR3 reads TGCGCCAGCAGCCAAGAGGGCGGGACCTACAATGAGCAGTTCTTC. The chain uses TRBV4-1 and TRBJ2-1, with D possibly being TRBD2 (6 bases). The V end lost 0 bases, the J end lost 2 bases, and 8 bases lay between the germline ends. Germline CDR1 and CDR2: MGHRA and YSYEKL. The CDR3 runs 15 residues.